This T cell receptor beta chain was observed in a study of identical twins. This clonotype occurred a few times. Its specificity is unknown. General study results and limits: Diverse VJ usage suggested most zero-insertion clonotypes were not invariant T cells. Model-predicted out-of-frame TCR alpha sharing fell below observed values in monozygotic twins. Insertions ran lower in abundant cord blood beta clonotypes, though not in memory repertoires.

From the 5' RACE reads, TCRdb called clonotypes with MiXCR, one entry per CDR3 protein. The table shows around 550,000 distinct CDR3 sequences, with about 16% occurring only once. Healthy Caucasian individuals made up all the donors. Germline values: CDR1 MNHEY, CDR2 SMNVEV (reference sequence). This CDR3 is built from 16 residues. Trimming stripped 2 bases from V and 0 bases from J, with 11 bases between. The same sample was also used in a study of yellow fever vaccine responses in identical twins.

The chain carries TRBV27 and TRBJ2-1, with D possibly being TRBD2 (5 bases). The sample was CD4+ T cells sorted from blood. This sequence was found in a woman aged 18-30 years in good health. The CDR3 here is CASSLMSGSSYNEQFF. The CDR3 DNA sequence: TGTGCCAGCAGTTTAATGTCTGGGAGCTCCTACAATGAGCAGTTCTTC.